The clone carrying this T cell receptor (beta chain) has a handful of counts. Its antigen is still unknown. Blood was drawn once from each donor into heparinised tubes. The draws averaged about 120 mL. These data come from a study of beta chain features in type 1 diabetes. Study details: Patients looked much like healthy donors when it came to age, gender and cell yields. Study observations and caveats: Patients with type 1 diabetes carried fewer insertions and had more deletions at their VDJ junctions.

Investigators reverse transcribed all isolated RNA, so they sequenced expressed TCRB transcripts. Here immunoSEQ multiplex PCR was the method, and the copy in TCRdb shows in-frame clones only, minus some. Of around 400,000 clones listed, around 12% were seen once; the top ten hold approximately 0.015%. This CDR3 is 16 amino acids long. V was clipped by 0 bases and J by 8 bases; unmatched bases: 7. Germline CDR1 and CDR2: SGHAT and FQNNGV. The rearrangement links TRBV11-2 to TRBJ2-1; 10 positions agree with TRBD2. The source material was naive CD4+ T cells from blood. This TCR was sampled from a man aged 18 to 29 in good health. CDR3 bases: TGTGCCAGCAGCTTAGAGGCCAGCGGGGGGGCTGATGAGCAGTTCTTC. This sequence encodes CASSLEASGGADEQFF.